The rows below give T cell receptor beta chains drawn from one sample of a study of blood T cell repertoires in COVID-19. Sequencing used immunoSEQ multiplex PCR; TCRdb keeps in-frame clones, though not all of them. The data contain 95,000 to 110,000 clones, 87% of them singletons. The sample taken for sequencing was peripheral blood. These receptor sequences come from a man aged 45-65 years in a cohort sampled during active COVID-19. CDR3s include the opening cysteine and the closing phenylalanine or tryptophan. Each record gives: D gene, V gene, J gene, clone size, CDR3 protein, CDR3 DNA. The D gene is left open where the match is weak. Size tells how often a clone was seen (once, few, many) or the class of an expanded clone, and some rows leave it out.

D: NA
V: TRBV27
J: TRBJ1-5
size: NA
CDR3: CASSSGLRQEPQHF
DNA: TGTGCCAGCAGTTCGGGTTTACGACAGGAACCCCAGCATTTT

D: NA
V: TRBV5-1
J: TRBJ2-5
size: NA
CDR3: CASSLDWGQETQYF
DNA: TGCGCCAGCAGCTTGGATTGGGGGCAGGAGACCCAGTACTTC

D: TRBD1
V: TRBV3-1/TRBV3-2
J: TRBJ1-4
size: NA
CDR3: CASSLRQGPRSNEKLFF
DNA: TGTGCCAGCAGCCTTCGACAGGGCCCCCGAAGTAATGAAAAACTGTTTTTT

D: NA
V: TRBV5-5
J: TRBJ2-7
size: NA
CDR3: CASSFGRAYEQYF
DNA: TGTGCCAGCAGCTTCGGCAGGGCCTACGAGCAGTACTTC

D: TRBD1
V: TRBV7-9
J: TRBJ2-1
size: NA
CDR3: CASSSGQGGFDEQFF
DNA: TGTGCCAGCAGCTCGGGACAGGGGGGGTTCGATGAGCAGTTCTTC

D: NA
V: TRBV9
J: TRBJ1-1
size: NA
CDR3: CASTLAAWPNTEAFF
DNA: TGTGCCAGCACCCTAGCCGCGTGGCCGAACACTGAAGCTTTCTTT

D: TRBD1
V: TRBV6-1
J: TRBJ1-4
size: NA
CDR3: CASSESRQGGKLFF
DNA: TGTGCCAGCAGTGAAAGTAGACAGGGCGGAAAACTGTTTTTT

D: NA
V: TRBV24-1
J: TRBJ2-3
size: NA
CDR3: CATKSGAESTDTQYF
DNA: TGTGCCACCAAGTCTGGGGCCGAGAGCACAGATACGCAGTATTTT

D: TRBD1
V: TRBV10-2
J: TRBJ1-6
size: few
CDR3: CASKDRGNSPLHF
DNA: TGCGCCAGCAAGGACAGGGGGAATTCACCCCTCCACTTT

D: TRBD1
V: TRBV28
J: TRBJ1-2
size: NA
CDR3: CASSVGQSSYGYTF
DNA: TGTGCCAGCAGCGTGGGACAGAGTTCCTATGGCTACACCTTC

D: TRBD2
V: TRBV10-3
J: TRBJ2-2
size: NA
CDR3: CAISSSGDTGELFF
DNA: TGTGCCATCAGTTCGAGCGGGGACACCGGGGAGCTGTTTTTT

D: TRBD1
V: TRBV7-9
J: TRBJ1-2
size: NA
CDR3: CASSPGQGVSGYTF
DNA: TGTGCCAGCAGCCCCGGACAGGGGGTGTCTGGCTACACCTTC

D: TRBD1
V: TRBV11-3
J: TRBJ1-2
size: NA
CDR3: CASSRQGLYGYTF
DNA: TGTGCCAGCAGCCGACAGGGCCTCTATGGCTACACCTTC

D: NA
V: TRBV2
J: TRBJ2-2
size: NA
CDR3: CASRESGGTGELFF
DNA: TGTGCCAGCAGGGAGTCGGGTGGGACCGGGGAGCTGTTTTTT

D: NA
V: TRBV19
J: TRBJ2-6
size: NA
CDR3: CASTKLPGAGANVLTF
DNA: TGTGCCAGTACCAAGTTACCCGGGGCTGGGGCCAACGTCCTGACTTTC

D: NA
V: TRBV7-9
J: TRBJ2-7
size: NA
CDR3: CASSRVPDEQYF
DNA: TGTGCCAGCTCCCGGGTTCCGGACGAGCAGTACTTC

D: NA
V: TRBV19
J: TRBJ2-7
size: NA
CDR3: CASSAGGGFTGEQYF
DNA: TGTGCCAGTAGTGCTGGTGGGGGCTTTACCGGCGAGCAGTACTTC

D: TRBD2
V: TRBV24-1
J: TRBJ2-1
size: NA
CDR3: CATSDLEGLAGGPSSYNEQFF
DNA: TGTGCCACCAGTGATTTAGAAGGACTAGCGGGGGGGCCAAGCTCCTACAATGAGCAGTTCTTC

D: NA
V: TRBV18
J: TRBJ2-5
size: NA
CDR3: CASSTRLQETQYF
DNA: TGTGCCAGCTCAACCCGACTTCAAGAGACCCAGTACTTC

D: NA
V: TRBV7-2
J: TRBJ1-4
size: NA
CDR3: CASSSQNEKLFF
DNA: TGTGCCAGCAGCTCACAGAATGAAAAATTGTTTTTT

D: TRBD2
V: TRBV19
J: TRBJ2-1
size: NA
CDR3: CASSTTSGGPSYNEQFF
DNA: TGTGCCAGTAGTACGACTAGCGGGGGTCCCTCATACAATGAGCAGTTCTTC

D: NA
V: TRBV19
J: TRBJ2-3
size: NA
CDR3: CASSIEGVGSTDTQYF
DNA: TGTGCCAGTAGTATAGAGGGCGTGGGTAGCACAGATACGCAGTATTTT

D: NA
V: TRBV7-9
J: TRBJ1-1
size: NA
CDR3: CASSLVQGGTEAFF
DNA: TGTGCCAGCAGCTTAGTACAGGGAGGGACTGAAGCTTTCTTT

D: NA
V: TRBV25-1
J: TRBJ1-2
size: NA
CDR3: CASSELTSGYGYTF
DNA: TGTGCCAGCAGTGAACTTACCAGCGGCTATGGCTACACCTTC

D: TRBD2
V: TRBV6-1
J: TRBJ2-7
size: NA
CDR3: CASSDPGLAGGRNEQYF
DNA: TGTGCCAGCAGTGATCCGGGACTAGCGGGGGGGCGGAATGAGCAGTACTTC

D: NA
V: TRBV12-3/TRBV12-4
J: TRBJ1-5
size: NA
CDR3: CASSDRYQPQHF
DNA: TGTGCCAGCAGCGACAGATATCAGCCCCAGCATTTT

D: TRBD2
V: TRBV27
J: TRBJ2-1
size: NA
CDR3: CASSFSGGTYNEQFF
DNA: TGTGCCAGCAGTTTTAGCGGGGGGACTTACAATGAGCAGTTCTTC